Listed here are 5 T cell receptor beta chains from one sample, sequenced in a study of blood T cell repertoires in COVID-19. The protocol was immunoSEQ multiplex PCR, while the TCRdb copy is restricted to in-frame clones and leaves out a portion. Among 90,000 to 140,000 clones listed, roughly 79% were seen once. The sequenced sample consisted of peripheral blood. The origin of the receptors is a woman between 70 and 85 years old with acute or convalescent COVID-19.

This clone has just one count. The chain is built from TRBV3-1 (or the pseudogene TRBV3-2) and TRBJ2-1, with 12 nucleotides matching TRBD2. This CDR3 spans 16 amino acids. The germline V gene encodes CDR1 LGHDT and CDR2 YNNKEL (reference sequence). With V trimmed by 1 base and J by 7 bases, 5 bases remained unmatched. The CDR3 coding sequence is TGTGCCAGCAGCCAAGGACTAGCGGGGGCGGGGAATGAGCAGTTCTTC. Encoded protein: CASSQGLAGAGNEQFF.

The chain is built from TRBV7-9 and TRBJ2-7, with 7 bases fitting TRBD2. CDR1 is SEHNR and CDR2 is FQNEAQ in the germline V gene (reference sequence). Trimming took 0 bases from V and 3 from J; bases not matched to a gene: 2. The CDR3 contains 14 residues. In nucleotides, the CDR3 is TGTGCCAGCAGCTTAGCGGGGGGGGACTACGAGCAGTACTTC. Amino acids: CASSLAGGDYEQYF.

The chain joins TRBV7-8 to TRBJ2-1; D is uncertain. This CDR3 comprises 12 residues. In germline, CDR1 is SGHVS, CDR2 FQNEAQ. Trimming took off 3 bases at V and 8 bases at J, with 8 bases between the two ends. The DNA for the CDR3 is TGTGCCAGCAGCTTCGGGTGGGATGAGCAGTTCTTC. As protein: CASSFGWDEQFF.

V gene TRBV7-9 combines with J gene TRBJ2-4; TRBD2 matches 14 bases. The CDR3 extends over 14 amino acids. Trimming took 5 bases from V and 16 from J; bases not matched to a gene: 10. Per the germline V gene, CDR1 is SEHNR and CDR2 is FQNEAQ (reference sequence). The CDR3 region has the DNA TGTGCCAGCAGCCCCGGACTAGCGGGGGGCCTGACATACTTC. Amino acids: CASSPGLAGGLTYF.

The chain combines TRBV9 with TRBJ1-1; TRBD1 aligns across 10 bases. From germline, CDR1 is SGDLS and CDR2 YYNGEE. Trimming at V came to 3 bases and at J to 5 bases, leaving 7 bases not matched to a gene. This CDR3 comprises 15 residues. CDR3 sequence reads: CASSATGQGFTEAFF. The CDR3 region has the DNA TGTGCCAGCAGCGCAACGGGACAGGGGTTTACTGAAGCTTTCTTT.